This note documents a single T cell receptor beta chain sequence. The sample is drawn from a study of shared clonotypes between healthy human individuals. Sequencing used immunoSEQ multiplex PCR; TCRdb keeps in-frame clones, though not all of them. The sample shows hundreds of thousands of clones, around 97% of them seen only once. A CD45RA+ naive subset and a CD45RA-negative memory subset were split from CD4+ cells. This TCR derives from a woman in her twenties or thirties in good health. The sequencing input was naive CD4+ T cells sorted from blood. Subset of the sample: CD45RA+ positively selected.

CDR3 protein: CASGSSYEQYF. CDR3 coding DNA: TGTGCCAGCGGGTCGAGCTACGAGCAGTACTTC. The genes are TRBV7-8 and TRBJ2-5; D call uncertain. Gene TRBJ2-7 matches the end of the DNA better, so the J call may be wrong. CDR1 and CDR2 (germline): SGHVS, FQNEAQ. CDR3 length: 11 amino acids.